This TCR beta chain was profiled in a study of neurological immune-mediated disorders. Study-wide points: Expanded clones shared no CDR3 amino acid sequences across subjects, suggesting private repertoires in all groups.

This clonotype was detected ten times or more. Its target is unknown. As for the cDNA, it was generated by 5'RACE with 10-nucleotide random UMIs. Sequencing runs each generated in excess of 200 million TCR-beta sequences derived from 15-18 subjects. MiXCR was run by TCRdb on the 5' RACE reads, yielding one entry per CDR3 protein. The data hold around 50,000 distinct CDR3 sequences, with around 14% observed a single time. Sample time point: longitudinal time-point 2. The unsorted libraries were generated from a total of 2 million PBMCs, which had been stored in RNAlater at -80 C. Trimming removed 5 bases at V and 5 bases at J, with 13 bases between. The length of the CDR3 is 14 residues. Germline CDR1 and CDR2: SGHNT and YENEEA.

V gene TRBV11-3 combines with J gene TRBJ2-1; no firm D call. The clonotype comes from a male donor with HTLV-1-associated myelopathy (HAM/TSP). The sequenced material came from PBMCs. The CDR3 bases are TGTGCCAGCAGCCCGACAAGAAGAGACAATGAGCAGTTCTTC. Translating gives CASSPTRRDNEQFF.